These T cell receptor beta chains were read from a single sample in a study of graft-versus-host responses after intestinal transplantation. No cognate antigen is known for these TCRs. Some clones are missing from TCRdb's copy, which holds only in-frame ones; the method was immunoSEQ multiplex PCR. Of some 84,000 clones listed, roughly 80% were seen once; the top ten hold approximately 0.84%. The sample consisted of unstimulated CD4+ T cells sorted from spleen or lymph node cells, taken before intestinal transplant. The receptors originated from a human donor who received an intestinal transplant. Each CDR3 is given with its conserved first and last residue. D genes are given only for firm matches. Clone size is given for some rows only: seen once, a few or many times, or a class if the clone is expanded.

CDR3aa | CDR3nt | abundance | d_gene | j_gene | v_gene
CASSVFGSYNSPLHF | TGTGCCAGCAGTGTTTTCGGCTCCTATAATTCACCCCTCCACTTT | NA | NA | TRBJ1-6 | TRBV6-5
CASKTGGYEQYF | TGTGCCAGCAAGACAGGGGGCTACGAGCAGTACTTC | NA | TRBD1 | TRBJ2-7 | TRBV27
CTIGGANNEQFF | TGCACCATTGGGGGGGCGAACAATGAGCAGTTCTTC | NA | NA | TRBJ2-1 | TRBV29-1
CASSLTGNTDTQYF | TGTGCCAGCAGCTTGACAGGGAACACAGATACGCAGTATTTT | NA | NA | TRBJ2-3 | TRBV5-4
CASSRDSSADEQYF | TGTGCCAGCTCCCGGGACTCTAGCGCCGACGAGCAGTACTTC | NA | NA | TRBJ2-7 | TRBV7-9
CASSLIDRASNYGYTF | TGCGCCAGCAGCTTGATCGACAGGGCCTCTAACTATGGCTACACCTTC | NA | TRBD1 | TRBJ1-2 | TRBV5-1
CAWRLAGAKDTQYF | TGTGCCTGGAGGCTAGCGGGGGCGAAAGATACGCAGTATTTT | NA | TRBD2 | TRBJ2-3 | TRBV30
CATSRGSGTNQPQHF | TGTGCCACCAGCAGAGGGTCAGGGACTAATCAGCCCCAGCATTTT | NA | NA | TRBJ1-5 | TRBV15
CASSVGRYSGEQYF | TGTGCCAGCAGCGTAGGAAGGTATAGCGGTGAGCAGTACTTC | NA | NA | TRBJ2-7 | TRBV9
CASTLGRGTQETQYF | TGCGCCAGCACTCTGGGCAGGGGAACCCAAGAGACCCAGTACTTC | NA | NA | TRBJ2-5 | TRBV5-1
CASSLARLRQGSNEQFF | TGTGCCAGCAGTTTGGCGCGACTCAGACAGGGGTCCAATGAGCAGTTCTTC | NA | TRBD1 | TRBJ2-1 | TRBV28
CASTRAVTDTQYF | TGTGCCAGCACGCGGGCAGTAACAGATACGCAGTATTTT | NA | NA | TRBJ2-3 | TRBV6-5
CASSSQGADTIYF | TGTGCCAGCAGCTCGCAGGGGGCAGACACCATATATTTT | NA | TRBD1 | TRBJ1-3 | TRBV5-4
CASRRNSGISTEAFF | TGTGCCAGCAGGCGTAATTCGGGGATTTCCACTGAAGCTTTCTTT | NA | NA | TRBJ1-1 | TRBV6-4
CAYGLAGDTQYF | TGTGCCTACGGACTAGCGGGAGATACGCAGTATTTT | NA | TRBD2 | TRBJ2-3 | TRBV6-1
CASSWSGGDTEAFF | TGTGCCAGCTCGTGGAGCGGAGGAGACACTGAAGCTTTCTTT | NA | NA | TRBJ1-1 | TRBV18
CASSLSGTGELFF | TGTGCCAGCAGCTTATCGGGTACCGGGGAGCTGTTTTTT | NA | NA | TRBJ2-2 | TRBV11-2
CSAATSGSYEQYF | TGCAGCGCCGCGACTAGCGGGAGCTACGAGCAGTACTTC | few | TRBD2 | TRBJ2-7 | TRBV29-1
CASSYGGRNTEAFF | TGTGCCAGCAGTTACGGCGGGAGGAACACTGAAGCTTTCTTT | NA | NA | TRBJ1-1 | TRBV6-5
CASSLPGLNQPQHF | TGTGCCAGCAGTTTACCAGGACTTAATCAGCCCCAGCATTTT | NA | NA | TRBJ1-5 | TRBV28
CASSLIEGQPQHF | TGTGCCAGCAGCTTAATCGAGGGTCAGCCCCAGCATTTT | NA | NA | TRBJ1-5 | TRBV7-9
CASSSDRASNEQFF | TGTGCCAGCAGCTCCGACAGGGCTTCTAATGAGCAGTTCTTC | NA | TRBD1 | TRBJ2-1 | TRBV7-3
CASSSVGSSEETQYF | TGTGCCAGCAGCTCCGTTGGGAGCAGTGAAGAGACCCAGTACTTC | NA | NA | TRBJ2-5 | TRBV7-8
CASSLEGDGYTF | TGCGCCAGCAGCTTGGAGGGGGACGGCTACACCTTC | NA | NA | TRBJ1-2 | TRBV5-1
CASSYSQGTGGNTIYF | TGTGCCAGCAGTTACTCGCAGGGGACGGGCGGAAACACCATATATTTT | once | NA | TRBJ1-3 | TRBV6-5
CASSNGFRVNEQFF | TGTGCCAGCAGCAACGGTTTCAGGGTGAATGAGCAGTTCTTC | NA | NA | TRBJ2-1 | TRBV21-1
CASSPMDRAYEQYF | TGTGCCAGCTCACCGATGGACAGAGCCTACGAGCAGTACTTC | NA | NA | TRBJ2-7 | TRBV18
CASRVRDRGYYGYTF | TGTGCCAGCAGAGTTCGGGACAGGGGATACTATGGCTACACCTTC | NA | TRBD1 | TRBJ1-2 | TRBV27
CASSTTGGGDQETQYF | TGTGCCAGCTCAACGACAGGGGGCGGTGACCAAGAGACCCAGTACTTC | NA | TRBD1 | TRBJ2-5 | TRBV18
CATGSGGPVYEQYF | TGCGCCACGGGGTCGGGAGGGCCGGTCTACGAGCAGTACTTC | NA | TRBD2 | TRBJ2-7 | TRBV5-1
CASSGHSLIGNTIYF | TGTGCCAGCAGTGGTCACAGCCTGATAGGAAACACCATATATTTT | NA | NA | TRBJ1-3 | TRBV2
CASSLGTANSPLHF | TGTGCCAGCAGCCTTGGGACAGCCAATTCACCCCTCCACTTT | NA | TRBD1 | TRBJ1-6 | TRBV14
CASSSLSGASTDTQYF | TGTGCCAGCAGTTCTCTTAGCGGCGCTAGCACAGATACGCAGTATTTT | NA | NA | TRBJ2-3 | TRBV28
CASSLGLAGIEEQFF | TGTGCCAGCAGCTTAGGCCTAGCGGGAATCGAGGAGCAGTTCTTC | NA | TRBD2 | TRBJ2-1 | TRBV11-3